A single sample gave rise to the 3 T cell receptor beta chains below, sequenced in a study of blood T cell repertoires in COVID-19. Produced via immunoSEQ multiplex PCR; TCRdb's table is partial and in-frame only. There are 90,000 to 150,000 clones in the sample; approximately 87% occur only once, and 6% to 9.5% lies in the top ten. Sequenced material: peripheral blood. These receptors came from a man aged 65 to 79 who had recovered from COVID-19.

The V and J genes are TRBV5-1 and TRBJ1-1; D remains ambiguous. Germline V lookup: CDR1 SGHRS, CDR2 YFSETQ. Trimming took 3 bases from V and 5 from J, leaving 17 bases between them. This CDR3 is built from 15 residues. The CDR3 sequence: CASSSLPPPGTEAFF. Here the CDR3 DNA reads TGCGCCAGCAGCTCATTACCCCCGCCGGGGACTGAAGCTTTCTTT.

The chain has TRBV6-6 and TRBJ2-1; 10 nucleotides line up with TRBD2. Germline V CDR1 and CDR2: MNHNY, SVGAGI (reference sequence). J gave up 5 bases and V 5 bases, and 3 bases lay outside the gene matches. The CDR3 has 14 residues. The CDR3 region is CASSLAGADNEQFF. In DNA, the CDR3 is TGTGCCAGCAGTCTAGCGGGAGCTGACAATGAGCAGTTCTTC.

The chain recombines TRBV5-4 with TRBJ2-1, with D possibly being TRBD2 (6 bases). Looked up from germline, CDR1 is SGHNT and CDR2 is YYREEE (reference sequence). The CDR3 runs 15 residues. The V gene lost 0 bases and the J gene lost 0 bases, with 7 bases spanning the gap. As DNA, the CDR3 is TGTGCCAGCAGCTTGGCCGGGAGCTCCTACAATGAGCAGTTCTTC. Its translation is CASSLAGSSYNEQFF.